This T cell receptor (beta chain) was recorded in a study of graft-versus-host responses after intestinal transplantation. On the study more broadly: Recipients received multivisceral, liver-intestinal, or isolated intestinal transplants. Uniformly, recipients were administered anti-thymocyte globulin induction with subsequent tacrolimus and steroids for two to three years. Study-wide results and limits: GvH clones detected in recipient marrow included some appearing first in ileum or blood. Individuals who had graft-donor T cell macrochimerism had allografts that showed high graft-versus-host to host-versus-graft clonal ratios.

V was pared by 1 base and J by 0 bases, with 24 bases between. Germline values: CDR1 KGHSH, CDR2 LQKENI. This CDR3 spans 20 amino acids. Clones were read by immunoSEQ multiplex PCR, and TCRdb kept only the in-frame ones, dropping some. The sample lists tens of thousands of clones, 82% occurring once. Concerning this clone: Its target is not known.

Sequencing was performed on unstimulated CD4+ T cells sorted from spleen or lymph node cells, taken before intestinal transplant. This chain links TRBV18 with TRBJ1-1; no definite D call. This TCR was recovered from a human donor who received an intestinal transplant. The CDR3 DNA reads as TGTGCCAGCTCACCACTAAATCGGCAAAGGGCCCAAGAAATGAACACTGAAGCTTTCTTT. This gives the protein CASSPLNRQRAQEMNTEAFF.